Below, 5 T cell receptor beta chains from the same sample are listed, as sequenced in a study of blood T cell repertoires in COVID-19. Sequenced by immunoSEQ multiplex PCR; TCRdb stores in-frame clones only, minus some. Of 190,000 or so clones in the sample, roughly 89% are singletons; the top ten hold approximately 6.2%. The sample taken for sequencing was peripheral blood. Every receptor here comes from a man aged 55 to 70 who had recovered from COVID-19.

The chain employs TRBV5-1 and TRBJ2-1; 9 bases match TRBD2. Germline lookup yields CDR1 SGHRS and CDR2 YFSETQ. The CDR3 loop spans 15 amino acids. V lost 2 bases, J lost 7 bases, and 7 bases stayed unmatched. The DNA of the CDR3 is TGCGCCAGCAGCTTACAGCGGGAGGTATGGAATGAGCAGTTCTTC. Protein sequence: CASSLQREVWNEQFF.

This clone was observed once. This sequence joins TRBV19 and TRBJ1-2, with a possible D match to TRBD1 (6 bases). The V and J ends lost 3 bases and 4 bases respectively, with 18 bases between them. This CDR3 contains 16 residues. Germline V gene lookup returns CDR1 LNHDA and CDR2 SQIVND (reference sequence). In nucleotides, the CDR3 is TGTGCCAGTAGTATCTCTCACGACAGGTTTTTCTATGGCTACACCTTC. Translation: CASSISHDRFFYGYTF.

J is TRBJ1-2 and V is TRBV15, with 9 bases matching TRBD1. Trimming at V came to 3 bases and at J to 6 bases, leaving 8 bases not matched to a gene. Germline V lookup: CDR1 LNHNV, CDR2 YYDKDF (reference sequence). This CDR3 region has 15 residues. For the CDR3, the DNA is TGTGCCACCAGCAGGCCACAGGGGGCGCGTGATGGCTACACCTTC. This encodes CATSRPQGARDGYTF.

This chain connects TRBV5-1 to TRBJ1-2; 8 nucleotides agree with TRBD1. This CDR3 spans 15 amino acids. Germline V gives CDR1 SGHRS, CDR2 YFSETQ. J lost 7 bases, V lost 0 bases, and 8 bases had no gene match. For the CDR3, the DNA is TGCGCCAGCAGCTTGGTCCAGGGGGCGCGATCTGGCTACACCTTC. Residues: CASSLVQGARSGYTF.

CDR3 sequence reads: CASSPRTDRNYGYTF. The CDR3 bases are TGTGCCAGCAGCCCGAGGACAGATCGTAACTATGGCTACACCTTC. The gene calls are TRBV3-1 (or the pseudogene TRBV3-2) and TRBJ1-2; TRBD1 might be the D (6 bases). CDR1 is LGHDT and CDR2 is YNNKEL in the germline V gene (reference sequence). Trimming took off 4 bases at V and 1 base at J, with 13 bases between the two ends. The CDR3 covers 15 residues.